This T cell receptor beta chain was identified in a study of blood T cell repertoires in COVID-19. Overall study context: Material from acute and convalescent COVID-19 was sourced from the United States, Italy and Spain.

This clone has a single count. This CDR3 region has 15 residues. V lost 3 bases to trimming and J lost 6 bases; unmatched junction nucleotides: 4. Germline assignment: CDR1 SGHVS and CDR2 FQNEAQ. Only in-frame clones appear in the TCRdb table, and some are missing; sequencing was by immunoSEQ multiplex PCR. This table holds 57,000 or so clones, over 75% found once. The sample was peripheral blood. This chain joins TRBV7-8 and TRBJ2-3; TRBD2 agrees at 12 bases. The origin of this receptor is a man between 60 and 75 years old with acute or convalescent COVID-19. CDR3 residues: CASSLTSGSADTQYF. The CDR3 nucleotides are TGTGCCAGCAGCTTGACTAGCGGGAGTGCCGATACGCAGTATTTT.